What follows are 2 T cell receptor beta chains derived from one specimen sequenced in a study of early T cells in non-severe SARS-CoV-2 infection. TCRdb recomputed calls from the 5' RACE reads with MiXCR, one row per CDR3 protein. The sample lists 40,000 to 50,000 distinct CDR3 sequences, about 13% occurring once. Input material: whole blood. These receptors all stem from an adult who was a healthcare worker with PCR-confirmed SARS-CoV-2 infection or an uninfected control (not recorded which).

The DNA for the CDR3 is TGTGCCAGCTCGCCGGCTAGCGGATACTACGAGCAGTACTTC. As protein: CASSPASGYYEQYF. The rearrangement uses TRBV18 and TRBJ2-7; 7 bases agree with TRBD2. CDR1 is KGHSH and CDR2 is LQKENI in the germline V gene. The J segment lost 3 bases and the V segment lost 6 bases, leaving 8 bases of the junction unmatched. The CDR3 loop spans 14 amino acids.

In its sample, this clonotype was seen a few times. This sequence joins TRBV6-5 and TRBJ1-2; D gene ambiguous. Trimming pared 8 bases from V and 4 bases from J, leaving 14 bases between. Germline-derived CDR1 and CDR2 are MNHEY and SVGAGI. The CDR3 contains 13 residues. The CDR3, as DNA: TGTGCCAGCGGAATTGGGTCCTTCTATGGCTACACCTTC. Translated: CASGIGSFYGYTF.